Listed below are T cell receptor beta chains from one sample, sequenced in a study of cytomegalovirus exposure and HLA in healthy donors. Using immunoSEQ multiplex PCR, the repertoire was profiled, and TCRdb retains in-frame clones only, with some absent. Of roughly 130,000 clones listed, roughly 82% are singletons. The sequencing sample was made of PBMCs. The receptors derive from a woman under 30 in good health and CMV-seropositive. The CDR3 runs from the conserved cysteine through the conserved F or W. D genes are given only for firm matches. Clone size is given for some rows only: seen once, a few or many times, or a class if the clone is expanded.

.	TRBJ1-5	TRBV7-9	.	TGTTCCAGCAGCTTAGGACAAAACAATCAGCCCCAGCATTTT	CSSSLGQNNQPQHF
.	TRBJ2-3	TRBV19	.	TGTGCCAGTAGTGCGGAGGATCAACGGGGAGATACGCAGTATTTT	CASSAEDQRGDTQYF
.	TRBJ2-3	TRBV5-1	TRBD2	TGCGCCAGCAGCTTGGGACTAGCGGATAGCACAGATACGCAGTATTTT	CASSLGLADSTDTQYF
.	TRBJ1-2	TRBV7-3	TRBD1	TGTGCCAGCAGCCACGAGGGGGACAGGGTCGTTGGCTACACCTTC	CASSHEGDRVVGYTF
.	TRBJ1-2	TRBV5-1	TRBD1	TGCGCCAGCAGCTCTACAGGGGGTGACTATGGCTACACCTTC	CASSSTGGDYGYTF
.	TRBJ1-1	TRBV2	.	TGTGCCAGCCAAGAGGGGGTGAACACTGAAGCTTTCTTT	CASQEGVNTEAFF
few	TRBJ1-2	TRBV4-2	.	TGTGCCAGCAGCCAAGATCTCCAGGGGAAGGGCTATGGCTACACCTTC	CASSQDLQGKGYGYTF
.	TRBJ2-7	TRBV19	TRBD1	TGTGCCAGTAGTATGGGACAGGCTTACGAGCAGTACTTC	CASSMGQAYEQYF
once	TRBJ2-5	TRBV5-4	.	TGTGCCAGCAGCTTGGTTCTAGCGAAAGAGACCCAGTACTTC	CASSLVLAKETQYF
.	TRBJ1-5	TRBV5-4	.	TGTGCCAGCAGCGCAGGGTTGTCAAATCAGCCCCAGCATTTT	CASSAGLSNQPQHF
.	TRBJ2-5	TRBV18	TRBD1	TGTGCCAGCTCACAGCAGACAGGGGGACCTCAAGAGACCCAGTACTTC	CASSQQTGGPQETQYF
.	TRBJ2-7	TRBV27	.	TGTGCCAGCAGTTTTGGTGGGGGGTCAAACTACGAGCAGTACTTC	CASSFGGGSNYEQYF
few	TRBJ2-1	TRBV10-3	TRBD1	TGTGCCATCAGTGAGTCGGGAAGGACAGGGTCAGAGCAGTTCTTC	CAISESGRTGSEQFF
.	TRBJ2-3	TRBV4-2	TRBD2	TGTGCCAGCAGCCAAGGACCGCCCGCCGGGGGGGCAACAGATACGCAGTATTTT	CASSQGPPAGGATDTQYF
.	TRBJ1-1	TRBV6-6	.	TGTGCCAGCAGTCGTAACATGAACACTGAAGCTTTCTTT	CASSRNMNTEAFF